This is a list of T cell receptor beta chains from one sample in a study of immune heterogeneity within non-small cell lung tumors. From the multiplex PCR reads, TCRdb called clonotypes with MiXCR, one entry per CDR3 protein. Here the sample spans some 5,600 distinct CDR3 sequences, roughly 18% being singletons. Input material: lung tumor tissue. The source is a man aged 35-49 years with non-small cell lung cancer. Each CDR3 is given without its conserved first and last residue. The D gene is left open where the match is weak. The size entry is marked missing in some rows and otherwise reads once, few, many or a size class.

size: few
J: TRBJ1-1
V: TRBV7-9
D: .
CDR3: ASSLAWGAITEAF

size: medium-sized
J: TRBJ2-3
V: TRBV7-3
D: .
CDR3: ASSPGSRVITDTQY

size: .
J: TRBJ2-2
V: TRBV7-9
D: .
CDR3: ASSPGPTGELF

size: medium-sized
J: TRBJ2-1
V: TRBV11-3
D: .
CDR3: ASSLSVNSDEQF

size: many
J: TRBJ2-3
V: TRBV7-9
D: TRBD2
CDR3: ASSPLAGVDTQY

size: medium-sized
J: TRBJ1-1
V: TRBV27
D: .
CDR3: ASSLSGWGGEAF

size: .
J: TRBJ2-1
V: TRBV3-1
D: TRBD2
CDR3: ASSRVVLAGSYNEQF

size: .
J: TRBJ1-5
V: TRBV27
D: .
CDR3: ASSFSSHHNQPRH

size: medium-sized
J: TRBJ1-5
V: TRBV19
D: TRBD1
CDR3: ASSIAGQGAN

size: medium-sized
J: TRBJ2-1
V: TRBV28
D: TRBD2
CDR3: ASSYQKREGPNEQF

size: medium-sized
J: TRBJ1-5
V: TRBV10-3
D: TRBD1
CDR3: AISESTGEGQPQH

size: medium-sized
J: TRBJ2-2
V: TRBV10-3
D: .
CDR3: AISRDPNLLNTGELF

size: medium-sized
J: TRBJ2-2
V: TRBV6-8
D: .
CDR3: ASSLQGPFSSTGELF

size: many
J: TRBJ2-3
V: TRBV4-2
D: TRBD2
CDR3: ASSQGLAEGTDTQY

size: medium-sized
J: TRBJ1-2
V: TRBV12-3/TRBV12-4
D: TRBD1
CDR3: ASSFFSTGKISYGYT

size: .
J: TRBJ2-6
V: TRBV5-6
D: .
CDR3: ASSRGVGGANVLT

size: medium-sized
J: TRBJ2-2
V: TRBV10-1
D: .
CDR3: ASSESGLLTGELF

size: many
J: TRBJ2-3
V: TRBV6-1
D: .
CDR3: ASSQAGNTQY

size: medium-sized
J: TRBJ1-4
V: TRBV11-1
D: .
CDR3: ASSLVTNEKLF

size: medium-sized
J: TRBJ2-1
V: TRBV28
D: TRBD2
CDR3: ASRVGSGRASSYNEQF

size: .
J: TRBJ1-4
V: TRBV28
D: TRBD1
CDR3: ASTLGQGSNEKLF

size: few
J: TRBJ2-5
V: TRBV6-5
D: .
CDR3: ASSYSGTKETQY

size: .
J: TRBJ2-5
V: TRBV7-9
D: .
CDR3: ASSFSGGVQETQY

size: medium-sized
J: TRBJ1-2
V: TRBV7-9
D: TRBD1
CDR3: ASSLNPGQASGANYGYT

size: medium-sized
J: TRBJ2-2
V: TRBV6-1
D: .
CDR3: ATEQGPNTGELF

size: medium-sized
J: TRBJ2-7
V: TRBV28
D: .
CDR3: ASSLYLNPNRAIYEQY

size: medium-sized
J: TRBJ2-7
V: TRBV6-1
D: .
CDR3: ASSEYDEQY

size: .
J: TRBJ1-2
V: TRBV7-9
D: TRBD1
CDR3: ASSVYRGDYGYT

size: many
J: TRBJ2-5
V: TRBV5-1
D: .
CDR3: ASSPTTPETQY

size: few
J: TRBJ2-1
V: TRBV5-4
D: .
CDR3: ASSFFRGTPYNEQF

size: medium-sized
J: TRBJ2-5
V: TRBV15
D: TRBD1
CDR3: ATSRDRGKETQY

size: many
J: TRBJ2-1
V: TRBV7-6
D: .
CDR3: ASSLVWGDNEQF

size: medium-sized
J: TRBJ1-6
V: TRBV27
D: .
CDR3: ASSRVAGFQRSSPLH

size: medium-sized
J: TRBJ2-2
V: TRBV5-1
D: .
CDR3: ASSLSDANTGELF

size: .
J: TRBJ1-1
V: TRBV5-1
D: TRBD1
CDR3: ASSSQGTKHNLEAF

size: medium-sized
J: TRBJ1-3
V: TRBV20-1
D: .
CDR3: SAPSSASGNTIY

size: medium-sized
J: TRBJ1-5
V: TRBV27
D: TRBD1
CDR3: ASSLSIGQGSNQPQH

size: medium-sized
J: TRBJ1-6
V: TRBV12-3/TRBV12-4
D: .
CDR3: ASKRGWNSPLH

size: medium-sized
J: TRBJ2-5
V: TRBV12-3/TRBV12-4
D: .
CDR3: ASKGPQETQY

size: medium-sized
J: TRBJ1-4
V: TRBV19
D: TRBD1
CDR3: ASSLGTGVEKLF

size: medium-sized
J: TRBJ2-7
V: TRBV3-1
D: .
CDR3: ASSQAPAGDTYEQY

size: medium-sized
J: TRBJ2-3
V: TRBV14
D: TRBD1
CDR3: ASSLGQITSDTQY

size: medium-sized
J: TRBJ2-1
V: TRBV6-1
D: .
CDR3: ASSNNQVVSNNEQF

size: medium-sized
J: TRBJ2-1
V: TRBV12-3/TRBV12-4
D: TRBD1
CDR3: ASSFPGQGWNEQF

size: medium-sized
J: TRBJ2-7
V: TRBV29-1
D: TRBD2
CDR3: SVALGLAGAYEQY

size: medium-sized
J: TRBJ2-5
V: TRBV7-8
D: .
CDR3: ASSPVQGRLETQY

size: medium-sized
J: TRBJ1-2
V: TRBV5-1
D: .
CDR3: ASSKTSFGGRDYGYT

size: .
J: TRBJ2-3
V: TRBV20-1
D: TRBD2
CDR3: SAREYILHWLTSGPTDTQY

size: medium-sized
J: TRBJ2-7
V: TRBV7-3
D: TRBD1
CDR3: ASSPTGTGFDEQY

size: medium-sized
J: TRBJ2-1
V: TRBV9
D: TRBD1
CDR3: ASSATGASYNEQF

size: medium-sized
J: TRBJ2-3
V: TRBV2
D: TRBD1
CDR3: ASHNRGGGDTQY

size: medium-sized
J: TRBJ2-7
V: TRBV3-1
D: .
CDR3: ASSQSSGEQY

size: medium-sized
J: TRBJ1-2
V: TRBV7-9
D: .
CDR3: ASSLAQAGASYGYT

size: many
J: TRBJ2-1
V: TRBV10-2
D: TRBD1
CDR3: ASSRGTGTYNEQF

size: medium-sized
J: TRBJ2-7
V: TRBV20-1
D: TRBD2
CDR3: SANGLASYEQY

size: many
J: TRBJ2-5
V: TRBV6-2/TRBV6-3
D: .
CDR3: ASSYGGTQY

size: medium-sized
J: TRBJ2-1
V: TRBV10-3
D: TRBD2
CDR3: AIRGTRINEQF

size: .
J: TRBJ2-5
V: TRBV9
D: TRBD2
CDR3: ASSATLAGGRETQY

size: medium-sized
J: TRBJ1-5
V: TRBV6-5
D: .
CDR3: ASSYNSNQPQH

size: medium-sized
J: TRBJ2-1
V: TRBV19
D: TRBD1
CDR3: ASSTQGAGEQF